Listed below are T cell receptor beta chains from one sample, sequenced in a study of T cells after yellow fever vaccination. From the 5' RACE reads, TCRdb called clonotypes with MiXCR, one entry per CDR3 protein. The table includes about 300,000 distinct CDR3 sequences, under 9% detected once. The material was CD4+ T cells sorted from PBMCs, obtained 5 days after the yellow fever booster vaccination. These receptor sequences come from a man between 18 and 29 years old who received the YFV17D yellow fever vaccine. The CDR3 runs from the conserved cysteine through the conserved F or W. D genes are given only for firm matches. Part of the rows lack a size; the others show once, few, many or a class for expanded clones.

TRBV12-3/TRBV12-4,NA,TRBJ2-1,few,CASSRQYNEQFF,TGTGCCAGCAGTCGACAGTACAATGAGCAGTTCTTC
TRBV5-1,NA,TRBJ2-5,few,CASSLLRGQETQYF,TGCGCCAGCAGCTTGTTGAGGGGCCAAGAGACCCAGTACTTC
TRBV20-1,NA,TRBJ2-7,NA,CSAPINTYEQYF,TGCAGTGCTCCGATCAACACCTACGAGCAGTACTTC
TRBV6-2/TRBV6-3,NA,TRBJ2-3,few,CASGQGDTQYF,TGTGCCAGCGGACAAGGGGATACGCAGTATTTT
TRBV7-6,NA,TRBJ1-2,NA,CASSLVGAGNNYGYTF,TGTGCCAGCAGCTTAGTCGGGGCAGGAAATAACTATGGCTACACCTTC
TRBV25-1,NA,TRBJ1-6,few,CASSEEGPIAPLHF,TGTGCCAGCAGTGAGGAGGGGCCCATAGCACCCCTCCACTTT
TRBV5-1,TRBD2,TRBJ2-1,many,CASTPGGTVDYNEQFF,TGCGCCAGCACCCCGGGGGGGACCGTCGATTACAATGAGCAGTTCTTC
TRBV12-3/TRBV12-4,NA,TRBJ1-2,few,CASSTLPGANYGYTF,TGTGCCAGCAGTACTCTACCCGGAGCTAACTATGGCTACACCTTC
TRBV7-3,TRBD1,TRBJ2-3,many,CASSSSLTGGTQYF,TGTGCCAGCAGCTCCTCGCTGACAGGGGGTACGCAGTATTTT
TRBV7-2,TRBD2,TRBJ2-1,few,CASSSPGTSGGRGDYNEQFF,TGTGCCAGCAGCTCCCCGGGGACTAGCGGGGGGCGGGGGGATTACAATGAGCAGTTCTTC
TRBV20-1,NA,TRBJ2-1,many,CSARIGDNEQFF,TGCAGTGCTAGAATAGGGGACAATGAGCAGTTCTTC
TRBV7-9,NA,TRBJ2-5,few,CASSLGQAVETQYF,TGTGCCAGCAGCTTAGGACAGGCTGTAGAGACCCAGTACTTC
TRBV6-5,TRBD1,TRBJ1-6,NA,CASSPWGTGNSPLHF,TGTGCCAGCAGTCCCTGGGGGACAGGGAATTCACCCCTCCACTTT
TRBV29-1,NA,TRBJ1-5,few,CSVGDPNQPQHF,TGCAGCGTTGGGGATCCCAATCAGCCCCAGCATTTT
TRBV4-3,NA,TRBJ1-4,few,CASSQELSQWNEKLFF,TGCGCCAGCAGCCAAGAATTATCACAGTGGAATGAAAAACTGTTTTTT
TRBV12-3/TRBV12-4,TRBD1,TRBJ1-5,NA,CASSLSGGGQPQHF,TGTGCCAGCAGTTTATCAGGGGGCGGTCAGCCCCAGCATTTT
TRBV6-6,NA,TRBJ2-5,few,CASSSADKETQYF,TGTGCCAGCAGTTCAGCGGATAAAGAGACCCAGTACTTC
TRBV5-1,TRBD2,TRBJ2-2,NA,CASSATSRTGELFF,TGCGCCAGCAGCGCGACTAGCAGAACCGGGGAGCTGTTTTTT
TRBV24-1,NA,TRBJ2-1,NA,CATAPGGGGNEQFF,TGTGCCACTGCCCCCGGGGGAGGGGGCAATGAGCAGTTCTTC